This T cell receptor (beta chain) stems from a study of cytomegalovirus exposure and HLA in healthy donors. Germline V gene data show CDR1 as SGHAT and CDR2 as FQNNGV. Losses at the gene ends were 6 bases for V and 7 bases for J; bases not matched to a gene: 5. This CDR3 contains 14 residues. In the PCR, 60 Vbeta and 13 Jbeta primers were used. Sequencing was performed with immunoSEQ multiplex PCR; in TCRdb, only in-frame clones are kept and a portion is missing. The sample holds roughly 180,000 clones, 80% seen once. Sequenced input: PBMCs. This sequence originates from a man aged 30-40 years in good health and CMV-seropositive. The rearrangement joins TRBV11-2 to TRBJ2-3; TRBD2 matches at 12 bases. The CDR3 spells CASRTSGGPNTQYF. The CDR3 region has the DNA TGTGCCAGCAGGACTAGCGGGGGTCCAAATACGCAGTATTTT.